A single sample is the source of the 4 T cell receptor beta chains below, sequenced in a study of cytomegalovirus exposure and HLA in healthy donors. The study ran its PCR with 60 Vbeta and 13 Jbeta primers. Repertoires were generated with immunoSEQ multiplex PCR, while TCRdb's copy carries only in-frame clones and drops some. This sample has approximately 210,000 clones, with around 79% found just once. Source material: PBMCs. These receptors were taken from a girl between 10 and 17 years old in good health and CMV-seropositive.

This clone turned up a few times. The chain recombines TRBV7-2 with TRBJ1-5; D not certain. Germline V CDR1 and CDR2: SGHTA, FQGNSA. The CDR3 spans 15 residues. V was trimmed by 2 bases and J by 1 base, leaving 9 bases between them. This chain's CDR3 is CASSLLSPSNQPQHF. The CDR3 coding sequence is TGTGCCAGCAGCTTACTTAGTCCGAGCAATCAGCCCCAGCATTTT.

This clone came up a few times. V usage is TRBV7-2 and J usage is TRBJ1-3; D gene ambiguous. The CDR3 spans 17 residues. CDR1 is SGHTA and CDR2 is FQGNSA in the germline V gene. Trimming took 1 base from V and 0 from J, leaving 13 bases between them. DNA of the CDR3: TGTGCCAGCAGCTTAGGTGCAGGCGCCTTCTCTGGAAACACCATATATTTT. Translating it yields CASSLGAGAFSGNTIYF.

As DNA, the CDR3 is TGTGCCAGCACCAAAGGGGCCAGTTTGAACACTGAAGCTTTCTTT. Translation: CASTKGASLNTEAFF. This chain joins TRBV6-6 and TRBJ1-1; TRBD1 is a possible D gene (5 bases). Germline V gives CDR1 MNHNY, CDR2 SVGAGI (reference sequence). Trimming left V 7 bases short and J 0 bases short, with 15 bases between. This CDR3 is 15 amino acids long.

In its sample, this clone was seen a few times. The rearrangement links TRBV6-1 to TRBJ1-5, with D possibly TRBD1 on 6 matching bases. This CDR3 has 17 amino acids. Germline V lookup: CDR1 MNHNS, CDR2 SASEGT. Trimming stripped 2 bases from V and 4 bases from J, with 18 bases between. In nucleotides, the CDR3 is TGTGCCAGCAGTGAAAACAACCCAGGGGTCCTAAATCAGCCCCAGCATTTT. It encodes CASSENNPGVLNQPQHF.